The 15 T cell receptor beta chains below come from one sample, sequenced in a study of CD8 T cells in ankylosing spondylitis. These receptors have no identified antigens. Study-level findings and limits: Blood of patients with ankylosing spondylitis appeared to be characterized by a TCR beta motif of fewer than 10 highly homologous variants.

One entry per CDR3 protein, called by TCRdb with MiXCR from the 5' RACE reads. The sample shows about 500,000 distinct CDR3 sequences, about 13% of them seen only once. Sequencing used blood, either unsorted or a sorted T cell fraction (not recorded which). The receptors were sampled from a male donor with ankylosing spondylitis.

V and J are TRBV6-1 and TRBJ1-2; the D gene is possibly TRBD1 (5 bases). The CDR3 sequence is 16 residues long. Looked up from germline, CDR1 is MNHNS and CDR2 is SASEGT. Trimming took 8 bases from V and 8 from J, leaving 27 bases between them. The CDR3 loop reads CASSPSGQGRLWGYTF. The CDR3 DNA is TGTGCCAGCTCCCCCTCGGGGCAGGGAAGGCTGTGGGGCTACACCTTC.

This clonotype was seen a handful of times. The chain has TRBV7-6 and TRBJ2-3; no reliable D call. CDR1 is SGHVS and CDR2 is FNYEAQ in the germline V gene. The CDR3 contains 17 residues. V lost 5 bases and J lost 0, with 18 bases in between. In DNA, the CDR3 is TGTGCCAGCAGCCCCCTTGCACGGGCTCGGAGCACAGATACGCAGTATTTT. It translates to CASSPLARARSTDTQYF.

This chain uses TRBV5-6 with TRBJ2-1; tentatively, D is TRBD2 (6 bases). Trimming took off 6 bases at V and 15 bases at J, with 16 bases between the two ends. Germline assignment: CDR1 SGHDT and CDR2 YYEEEE. There are 11 residues in the CDR3. The DNA for the CDR3 is TGTGCCAGCAACAAATGGACTAACCTGTTCTTC. It is translated as CASNKWTNLFF.

This clonotype was picked up a small number of times. The gene calls are TRBV2 and TRBJ2-5; D is ambiguous. CDR3 length: 11 amino acids. Germline lookup yields CDR1 SNHLY and CDR2 FYNNEI. Trimming shortened V by 10 bases and J by 5 bases, and 11 bases separated the two germline ends. The CDR3 here is CATKFLETQYF. CDR3 DNA sequence: TGTGCCACCAAGTTTCTGGAGACCCAGTACTTC.

This chain connects TRBV18 to TRBJ1-4, with a possible D match to TRBD1 (5 bases). The CDR3 extends over 15 amino acids. Trimming cost V 3 bases and J 5 bases, with 13 bases left between them. Germline V CDR1 and CDR2: KGHSH, LQKENI. Here the CDR3 DNA reads TGTGCCAGCTCACCCTCAGGGAACCCGAATGAAAAACTGTTTTTT. Translated: CASSPSGNPNEKLFF.

This clonotype was recorded a few times. J is TRBJ2-1 and V is TRBV4-1, with D tentatively TRBD1 or TRBD2 (5 bases each). V lost 4 bases and J 2 bases, leaving 15 bases between the germline ends. The CDR3 covers 16 residues. Germline-derived CDR1 and CDR2 are MGHRA and YSYEKL. CDR3 protein: CASSLIPGRTYNEQFF. DNA of the CDR3: TGCGCCAGCAGCCTAATCCCGGGACGGACCTACAATGAGCAGTTCTTC.

This clonotype was counted between two and nine times. The rearrangement joins TRBV20-1 to TRBJ1-1; 7 bases align to TRBD1. After removal of 6 bases from V and 7 bases from J, the junction contained 11 bases not matched to a gene. In germline, CDR1 is DFQATT, CDR2 SNEGSKA (reference sequence). CDR3 size: 13 residues. CDR3 sequence reads: CSALDRTLDEAFF. The CDR3 region has the DNA TGCAGTGCCCTGGACAGGACGTTAGATGAAGCTTTCTTT.

This clonotype has just a few counts. This chain uses TRBV3-1 with TRBJ2-2; D might be TRBD2 (5 bases). Germline assignment: CDR1 LGHDT and CDR2 YNNKEL (reference sequence). V gave up 0 bases and J gave up 5 bases, with 16 bases separating them. The CDR3 contains 17 residues. CDR3 amino acids: CASSQEWGVVSTGELFF. CDR3 in DNA: TGTGCCAGCAGCCAAGAATGGGGAGTTGTCAGTACCGGGGAGCTGTTTTTT. The full variable domain, with the rest looked up from reference TRBV3-1 and TRBJ2-2, is DTAVSQTPKYLVTQMGNDKSIKCEQNLGHDTMYWYKQDSKKFLKIMFSYNNKELIINETVPNRFSPKSPDKAHLNLHINSLELGDSAVYFCASSQEWGVVSTGELFFGEGSRLTVL.

This clonotype has at least ten counts. The chain employs TRBV7-9 and TRBJ1-1, with 11 bases lining up with TRBD1. With V trimmed by 5 bases and J by 10 bases, 6 bases remained unmatched. Germline values: CDR1 SEHNR, CDR2 FQNEAQ (reference sequence). This CDR3 has 13 residues. This chain's CDR3 is CASSPGQGVGAFF. DNA for the CDR3: TGTGCCAGCAGCCCGGGACAGGGGGTTGGAGCTTTCTTT.

This clonotype was counted ten times or more. CDR3 in amino acids: CASSYLETQYF. CDR3 nucleotides: TGTGCCAGCAGTTACTTAGAGACCCAGTACTTC. The J gene is TRBJ2-5, the V gene TRBV6-6; D is unclear. V lost 1 base to trimming and J lost 4 bases, with 1 base between them. This CDR3 contains 11 residues. Looked up from germline, CDR1 is MNHNY and CDR2 is SVGAGI (reference sequence).

This clonotype showed up just a few times. This chain joins TRBV7-2 and TRBJ2-5; D is unclear. Trimming pared 2 bases from V and 3 bases from J, leaving 7 bases between. The germline gives CDR1 SGHTA, CDR2 FQGNSA. The CDR3 runs 13 residues. This chain's CDR3 is CASSLYTKETQYF. The CDR3 DNA reads TGTGCCAGCAGCTTATATACGAAAGAGACCCAGTACTTC.

This clonotype was seen only a few times. The chain joins TRBV7-9 to TRBJ2-7; D is unresolved. CDR3 length: 11 residues. Germline-derived CDR1 and CDR2 are SEHNR and FQNEAQ (reference sequence). Trimming left V 5 bases short and J 2 bases short, with 4 bases between. The DNA for the CDR3 is TGTGCCAGCAGCGTAACCTACGAGCAGTACGTC. Translated: CASSVTYEQYV.

V and J are TRBV28 and TRBJ2-5; 9 bases line up with TRBD1. Germline-derived CDR1 and CDR2 are MDHEN and SYDVKM. Trimming at V came to 6 bases and at J to 3 bases, leaving 8 bases not matched to a gene. This CDR3 region has 15 residues. DNA for the CDR3: TGTGCCAGCAGGCCACGGGACAGGGTTGAAGAGACCCAGTACTTC. Protein sequence: CASRPRDRVEETQYF. Combining the CDR3 with reference TRBV28 and TRBJ2-5 gives the whole variable domain DVKVTQSSRYLVKRTGEKVFLECVQDMDHENMFWYRQDPGLGLRLIYFSYDVKMKEKGDIPEGYSVSREKKERFSLILESASTNQTSMYLCASRPRDRVEETQYFGPGTRLLVL.

The V call is TRBV14, the J call TRBJ2-7; D call uncertain. The CDR3 is 15 amino acids. CDR1 SGHDN and CDR2 FVKESK come from the germline V gene. V gave up 4 bases and J gave up 2 bases, with 15 bases separating them. For the CDR3, the DNA is TGTGCCAGCAGCCCGTCAACGGGCCGTACCTACGAGCAGTACTTC. Its translation: CASSPSTGRTYEQYF.

This clonotype was observed a handful of times. This chain links TRBV5-6 with TRBJ1-2; D unclear. This CDR3 is 16 amino acids long. The V end was cut by 3 bases, the J end by 4 bases, with 19 bases between. Looked up from germline, CDR1 is SGHDT and CDR2 is YYEEEE. The DNA of the CDR3 is TGTGCCAGCAGCTCGACTATAAAGGACGAAGCCTATGGCTACACCTTC. Amino acids: CASSSTIKDEAYGYTF.